Detailed here is one TCR beta chain. The antigen remains unidentified. These data belong to a study of monozygotic twins with inflammatory bowel disease. TCRalpha and TCRbeta cDNA went through nested PCRs of approximately 16 and 10 cycles, two in total. TCRdb reprocessed the 5' RACE reads and reports one entry per CDR3 protein, with no DNA. The listing records some 400,000 distinct CDR3 sequences. The CDR3 contains 13 residues. Germline-derived CDR1 and CDR2 are ENHRY and SYGVKD. Study-wide points: The authors could not tell different T cell subtypes apart.

The specimen was blood. The V call is TRBV10-3, the J call TRBJ2-1; the TCRdb D gene call, TRBD2, has no DNA to confirm it. The sequence was obtained from a human donor with ulcerative colitis or Crohn's disease, or a healthy co-twin of an affected twin (not recorded which). CDR3: CAIKAGEDNEQFF.